The 21 T cell receptor beta chains listed next were all sequenced from one sample in a study of breast tumors, draining lymph nodes, adjacent tissues. TCRdb independently ran MiXCR on the multiplex PCR reads; one entry per CDR3 protein. The sample has 120,000 to 150,000 distinct CDR3 sequences; approximately 29% are singletons. Samples came from axillary lymph nodes draining the breast cancer. The specimen was axillary lymph node tissue. The receptors originated from a female donor with breast cancer. Some clones in this sample may be carry-over from other donors' samples.

There are many counts of this clonotype. The J gene is TRBJ2-6, the V gene TRBV6-5; tentatively, D is TRBD1 (5 bases). CDR1 and CDR2 from the germline V gene are MNHEY and SVGAGI. V was shortened by 6 bases and J by 0 bases, with 15 bases between the two germline ends. The CDR3 extends over 17 amino acids. The CDR3 DNA sequence: TGTGCCAGCAGGAGTCACAGGTTAACCTCTGGGGCCAACGTCCTGACTTTC. It yields the protein CASRSHRLTSGANVLTF.

In the case of this clonotype: This sequence may be a read error, since a much larger clone differs from it by one base. The V gene is TRBV18, the J gene TRBJ1-4, with a weak D call TRBD1 (5 bases). The V end lost 2 bases, the J end lost 10 bases, and 17 bases lay between the germline ends. This CDR3 region has 15 residues. The germline V gene encodes CDR1 KGHSH and CDR2 LQKENI. The CDR3 DNA follows: TGTGCCAGCTCACCAAAGGAGGGGATTGGTGGAAAACTGTTTTTT. Translating it yields CASSPKEGIGGKLFF.

This clonotype was detected ten times or more. J is TRBJ2-7 and V is TRBV18, with TRBD2 matching over 7 bases. The CDR3 sequence is 15 residues long. The J segment lost 6 bases and the V segment lost 6 bases, leaving 14 bases of the junction unmatched. Germline values: CDR1 KGHSH, CDR2 LQKENI. The CDR3 region has the DNA TGTGCCAGCTCCCTGACTAGCCAATCCCCCCTCGAGCAGTACTTC. It codes for CASSLTSQSPLEQYF.

The chain uses TRBV20-1 and TRBJ2-2; D gene uncertain. The V gene lost 3 bases and the J gene lost 3 bases, with 8 bases spanning the gap. Germline CDR1 is DFQATT and CDR2 is SNEGSKA (reference sequence). The CDR3 totals 13 residues. In nucleotides, the CDR3 is TGCAGTGCTAGCGGGTACGACACCGGGGAGCTGTTTTTT. Protein sequence: CSASGYDTGELFF.

This clonotype occurred a few times. The V call is TRBV9, the J call TRBJ1-1; 9 nucleotides align to TRBD1. The V and J ends lost 4 bases and 5 bases, in that order; junction bases with no gene match: 12. This CDR3 spans 16 amino acids. Germline values: CDR1 SGDLS, CDR2 YYNGEE. This CDR3 reads CASSKEGQGFRTEAFF. For the CDR3, the DNA is TGTGCCAGCAGCAAGGAGGGACAGGGTTTTCGTACTGAAGCTTTCTTT.

In this sample, this clonotype turned up many times. The J gene is TRBJ2-5, the V gene TRBV4-3; D is perhaps TRBD2 (6 bases). This CDR3 is 17 amino acids long. Germline-derived CDR1 and CDR2 are LGHNA and YSLEER. Between the trimmed V and J ends, which lost 0 bases and 4 bases, there was a span of 18 bases. In DNA form, the CDR3 reads TGCGCCAGCAGCCAAGACAGGGAGATCGGGGAGGCAGAGACCCAGTACTTC. This translates into CASSQDREIGEAETQYF.

With regard to this clonotype: It may be a read error: a sequence one base away is much more abundant. The chain has TRBV12-3 or TRBV12-4 and TRBJ2-7; TRBD1 matches 7 bases. The J segment lost 6 bases and the V segment lost 5 bases, leaving 7 bases of the junction unmatched. The CDR3 covers 13 residues. The CDR3 coding sequence is TGTGCCAGCAGTCACCGGTACAGGGGCGAGCAGTACTTC. It specifies CASSHRYRGEQYF.

This clonotype was found many times. The chain joins TRBV3-1 to TRBJ1-2; no firm D call. The CDR3 loop spans 14 amino acids. The germline V and J ends were trimmed by 3 bases and 5 bases, with 13 bases remaining between them. Germline V gives CDR1 LGHDT, CDR2 YNNKEL (reference sequence). The CDR3 region has the DNA TGTGCCAGCAGCCAGGACGGCGGTGGGTATGGCTACACCTTC. Translated, it gives CASSQDGGGYGYTF.

V usage is TRBV12-3 or TRBV12-4 and J usage is TRBJ2-3, with TRBD1 identical over 7 bases. After removal of 3 bases from V and 11 bases from J, the junction contained 8 bases not matched to a gene. The CDR3 has 13 amino acids. DNA of the CDR3: TGTGCCAGCAGTTTCCAAGGGACAGATGAGCAGTATTTT. Protein: CASSFQGTDEQYF.

V is TRBV15 and J is TRBJ2-3; D tentatively fits TRBD1 or TRBD2 (5 bases each). V lost 2 bases to trimming and J lost 2 bases, with 14 bases between them. Germline-derived CDR1 and CDR2 are LNHNV and YYDKDF (reference sequence). The CDR3 spans 16 residues. CDR3 amino acids: CATSRMRGGVTDTQYF. In nucleotides, the CDR3 is TGTGCCACCAGCAGAATGAGGGGCGGCGTCACAGATACGCAGTATTTT.

This clonotype appeared many times. Possible read error: a much larger clone is one base away. The chain uses TRBV6-5 and TRBJ2-5, with TRBD2 identical over 11 bases. CDR3 length equals 15 residues. Germline V gene lookup returns CDR1 MNHEY and CDR2 SVGAGI. In nucleotides, the CDR3 is TGTGCCGGCAGCCCCCCTCTAGCGGGGGGAAAGACCCAGTACTTC. It codes for CAGSPPLAGGKTQYF.

For this clonotype: Compared with germline, one end of the junction differs, possibly owing to a read error. Here the CDR3 DNA reads TGCGCCAGCAGCCAACGGACAGGGCAGGATTCACTCCTCCACTTT. Its translation is CASSQRTGQDSLLHF. The rearrangement links TRBV4-1 to TRBJ1-6, with 8 bases aligning to TRBD1. The CDR3 length is 15 residues. Germline V CDR1 and CDR2: MGHRA, YSYEKL.

At least ten counts were recorded for this clonotype. This chain connects TRBV28 to TRBJ1-5, with 7 bases identical to TRBD1. The germline V gene encodes CDR1 MDHEN and CDR2 SYDVKM. The ends lost 3 bases at V and 6 bases at J; junction bases unmatched: 5. The CDR3 loop spans 14 amino acids. CDR3 DNA sequence: TGTGCCAGCAGTTTGAGCAGGGGGTTTCAGCCCCAGCATTTT. This sequence encodes CASSLSRGFQPQHF.

V usage is TRBV18 and J usage is TRBJ2-3, with 10 positions matching TRBD1. CDR1 is KGHSH, CDR2 LQKENI, per germline. CDR3 length equals 17 residues. V lost 3 bases to trimming and J lost 3 bases; unmatched junction nucleotides: 9. The CDR3 sequence is CASSPSGQGRRTDTQYF. The CDR3 DNA reads TGTGCCAGCTCACCGTCGGGACAGGGGAGACGAACAGATACGCAGTATTTT.

This clonotype was seen at least ten times. The rearrangement joins TRBV6-6 to TRBJ2-7, with 9 bases identical to TRBD1. The CDR3 covers 14 residues. V lost 2 bases and J lost 5; bases outside the gene matches: 4. CDR1 is MNHNY and CDR2 is SVGAGI in the germline V gene (reference sequence). The CDR3 spells CASSYRDRVHEQYF. CDR3 coding DNA: TGTGCCAGCAGTTACCGGGACAGGGTACACGAGCAGTACTTC.

This clonotype came up many times. In DNA form, the CDR3 reads TGCGCCAGCAGCCCGCTCGGTGTGAACACCGGGGAGCTGTTTTTT. It codes for CASSPLGVNTGELFF. This chain links TRBV5-1 with TRBJ2-2; D is undetermined. CDR3 size: 15 residues. Germline assignment: CDR1 SGHRS and CDR2 YFSETQ. V was pared by 4 bases and J by 1 base, with 11 bases between.

In its sample, this clonotype was seen many times. The genes are TRBV20-1 and TRBJ1-2; possibly TRBD1 for D (5 bases). Trimming cost V 0 bases and J 2 bases, with 7 bases left between them. The CDR3 is 13 residues long. Germline lookup yields CDR1 DFQATT and CDR2 SNEGSKA (reference sequence). This chain's CDR3 is CSAREGQNYGYTF. CDR3 DNA sequence: TGCAGTGCTAGAGAGGGGCAGAACTATGGCTACACCTTC.

The chain combines TRBV7-2 with TRBJ2-3, with 7 bases fitting TRBD1. With 5 bases clipped from V and 5 bases from J, the junction kept 4 bases outside the gene matches. Germline CDR1 reads SGHTA; CDR2 reads FQGNSA. The CDR3 length is 13 residues. In DNA, the CDR3 is TGTGCCAGCAGCCGGGACAGAGGAGATACGCAGTATTTT. Protein sequence: CASSRDRGDTQYF.

This clonotype came up many times. This chain links TRBV7-2 with TRBJ2-7; 7 bases match TRBD2. Per the germline V gene, CDR1 is SGHTA and CDR2 is FQGNSA. Trimming cost V 4 bases and J 6 bases; bases outside gene matches: 6. The CDR3 has 13 amino acids. The CDR3 loop is CASSSSPGGEQYV. CDR3 nucleotides: TGTGCCAGCAGCTCGTCCCCGGGGGGCGAGCAGTACGTC.

In DNA form, the CDR3 reads TGTGCCAGCAGCCCCGGTGGGGCGGGGGTTGATACGCAGTATTTT. Amino acid sequence: CASSPGGAGVDTQYF. The chain uses TRBV6-2 or TRBV6-3 and TRBJ2-3; TRBD2 agrees at 7 bases. The CDR3 sequence is 15 residues long. V lost 6 bases to trimming and J lost 6 bases; unmatched junction nucleotides: 12. Germline loops: CDR1 MNHEY, CDR2 SVGEGT.

The table lists this clonotype with many counts. The V call is TRBV3-1, the J call TRBJ2-3, with 8 positions matching TRBD1. Germline V lookup: CDR1 LGHDT, CDR2 YNNKEL (reference sequence). Unmatched junction bases numbered 2, after V lost 6 bases and J lost 3 bases. The CDR3 extends over 13 amino acids. The CDR3, as DNA: TGTGCCAGCAGACGGACAGGGACAGATACGCAGTATTTT. Translating it yields CASRRTGTDTQYF.